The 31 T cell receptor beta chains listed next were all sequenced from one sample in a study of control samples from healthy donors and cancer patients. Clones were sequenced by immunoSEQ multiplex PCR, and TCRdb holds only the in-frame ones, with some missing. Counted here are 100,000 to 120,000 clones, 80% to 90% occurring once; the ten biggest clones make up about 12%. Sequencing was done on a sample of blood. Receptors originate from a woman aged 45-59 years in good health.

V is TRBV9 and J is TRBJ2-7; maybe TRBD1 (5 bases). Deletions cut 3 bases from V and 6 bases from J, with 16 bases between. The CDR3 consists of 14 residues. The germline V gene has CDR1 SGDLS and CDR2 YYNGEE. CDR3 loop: CASSEAGRFGEQYF. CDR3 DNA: TGTGCCAGCAGCGAAGCAGGGCGTTTCGGCGAGCAGTACTTC.

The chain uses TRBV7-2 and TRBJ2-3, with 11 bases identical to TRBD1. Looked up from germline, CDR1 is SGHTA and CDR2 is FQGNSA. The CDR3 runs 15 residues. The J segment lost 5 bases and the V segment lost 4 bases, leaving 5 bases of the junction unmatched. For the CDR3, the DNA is TGTGCCAGCAGCTCTTCCGGGACAGGGGGAGATACGCAGTATTTT. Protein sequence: CASSSSGTGGDTQYF.

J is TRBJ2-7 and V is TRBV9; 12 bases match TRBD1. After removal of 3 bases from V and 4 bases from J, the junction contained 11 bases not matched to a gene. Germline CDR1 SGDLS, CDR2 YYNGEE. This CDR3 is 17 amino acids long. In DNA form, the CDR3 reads TGTGCCAGCAGCGCGGGACAGGGGGCTACCTATGGGTACGAGCAGTACTTC. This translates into CASSAGQGATYGYEQYF.

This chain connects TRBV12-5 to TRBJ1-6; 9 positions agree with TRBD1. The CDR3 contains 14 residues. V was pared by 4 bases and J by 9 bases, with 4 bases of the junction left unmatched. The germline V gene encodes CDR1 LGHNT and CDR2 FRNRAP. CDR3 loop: CASGSGTGFSPLHF. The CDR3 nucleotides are TGTGCTAGTGGTTCGGGGACAGGGTTTTCACCCCTCCACTTT.

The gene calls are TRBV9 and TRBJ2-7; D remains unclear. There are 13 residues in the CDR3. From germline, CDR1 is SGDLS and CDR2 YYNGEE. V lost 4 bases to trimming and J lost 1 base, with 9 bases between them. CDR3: CASSSGSSYEQYF. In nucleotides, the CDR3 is TGTGCCAGCAGCTCAGGATCGTCCTACGAGCAGTACTTC.

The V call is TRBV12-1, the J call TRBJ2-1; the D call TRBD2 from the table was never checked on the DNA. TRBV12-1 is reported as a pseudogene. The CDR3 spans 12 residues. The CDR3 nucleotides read TGTGCCAGCAGCTTTGGGACGCCGGCGGGGTTCTTC. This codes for CASSFGTPAGFF.

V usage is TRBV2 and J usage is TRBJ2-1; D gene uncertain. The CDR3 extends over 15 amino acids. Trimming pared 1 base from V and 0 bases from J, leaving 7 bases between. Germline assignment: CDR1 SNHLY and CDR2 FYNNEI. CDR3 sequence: CASSEGGSSYNEQFF. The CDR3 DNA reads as TGTGCCAGCAGTGAAGGCGGCAGCTCCTACAATGAGCAGTTCTTC.

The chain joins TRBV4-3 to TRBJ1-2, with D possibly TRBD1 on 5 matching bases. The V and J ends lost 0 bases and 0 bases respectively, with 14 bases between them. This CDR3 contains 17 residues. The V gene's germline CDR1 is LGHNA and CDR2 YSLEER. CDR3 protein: CASSQERQLTPNYGYTF. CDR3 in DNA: TGCGCCAGCAGCCAAGAGAGACAGCTGACCCCTAACTATGGCTACACCTTC.

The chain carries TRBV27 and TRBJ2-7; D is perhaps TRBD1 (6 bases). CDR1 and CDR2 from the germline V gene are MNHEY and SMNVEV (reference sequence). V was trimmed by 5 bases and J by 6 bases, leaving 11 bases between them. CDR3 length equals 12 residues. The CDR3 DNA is TGTGCCAGCAGTCCACAGGGTGGCGAGCAGTACTTC. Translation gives CASSPQGGEQYF.

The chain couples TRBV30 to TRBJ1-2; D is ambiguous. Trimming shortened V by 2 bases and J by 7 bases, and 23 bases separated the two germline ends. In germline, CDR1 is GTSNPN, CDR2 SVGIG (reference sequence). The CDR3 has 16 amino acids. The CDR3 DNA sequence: TGTGCCTGGAGTCAGGTCGGTGTGGGTTTGGCTAGTGGCTACACCTTC. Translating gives CAWSQVGVGLASGYTF. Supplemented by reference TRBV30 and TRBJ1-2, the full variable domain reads SQTIHQWPATLVQPVGSPLSLECTVEGTSNPNLYWYRQAAGRGLQLLFYSVGIGQISSEVPQNLSASRPQDRQFILSSKKLLLSDSGFYLCAWSQVGVGLASGYTFGSGTRLTVV.

CDR3 coding DNA: TGCGCCAGCAGCCGGGACACGGGGGGTATCGATGGCTACACCTTC. Translated, it gives CASSRDTGGIDGYTF. V is TRBV4-3 and J is TRBJ1-2; weak D call: TRBD1 (6 bases). CDR1 LGHNA and CDR2 YSLEER come from the germline V gene. The CDR3 has 15 residues. Trimming left V 4 bases short and J 6 bases short, with 18 bases between.

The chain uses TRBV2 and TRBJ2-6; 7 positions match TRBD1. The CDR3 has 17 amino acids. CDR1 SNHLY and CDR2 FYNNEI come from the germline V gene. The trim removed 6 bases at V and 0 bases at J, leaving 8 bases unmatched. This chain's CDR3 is CASRRQGAISGANVLTF. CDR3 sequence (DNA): TGTGCCAGCAGGCGACAGGGCGCTATCTCTGGGGCCAACGTCCTGACTTTC.

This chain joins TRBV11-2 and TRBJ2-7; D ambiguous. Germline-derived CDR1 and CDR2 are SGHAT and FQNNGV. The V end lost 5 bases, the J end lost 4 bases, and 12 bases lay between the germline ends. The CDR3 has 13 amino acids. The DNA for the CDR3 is TGTGCCAGCAGCCGGACGGAAAATTACGAGCAGTACTTC. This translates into CASSRTENYEQYF. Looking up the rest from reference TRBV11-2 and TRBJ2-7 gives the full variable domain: EAGVAQSPRYKIIEKRQSVAFWCNPISGHATLYWYQQILGQGPKLLIQFQNNGVVDDSQLPKDRFSAERLKGVDSTLKIQPAKLEDSAVYLCASSRTENYEQYFGPGTRLTVT.

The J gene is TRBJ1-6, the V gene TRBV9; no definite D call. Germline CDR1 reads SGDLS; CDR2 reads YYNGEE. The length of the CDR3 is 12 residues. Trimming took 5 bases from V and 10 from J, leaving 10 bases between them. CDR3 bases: TGTGCCAGCAGTACAGAGGACTCACCCCTCCACTTT. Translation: CASSTEDSPLHF.

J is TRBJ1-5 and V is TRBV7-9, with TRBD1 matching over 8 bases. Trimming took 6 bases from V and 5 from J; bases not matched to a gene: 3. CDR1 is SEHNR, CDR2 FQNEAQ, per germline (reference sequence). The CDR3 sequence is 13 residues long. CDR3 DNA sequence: TGTGCCAGCAGGGACAGGGCTGATCAGCCCCAGCATTTT. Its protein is CASRDRADQPQHF.

The CDR3 loop reads CATSERGTGLQETQYF. CDR3 DNA sequence: TGTGCCACCAGTGAACGCGGGACAGGGCTCCAGGAGACCCAGTACTTC. This sequence joins TRBV24-1 and TRBJ2-5; 9 bases are shared with TRBD1. Germline CDR1 reads KGHDR; CDR2 reads SFDVKD. The CDR3 runs 16 residues. V shed 4 bases and J 5 bases; nucleotides not matched to a gene: 10.

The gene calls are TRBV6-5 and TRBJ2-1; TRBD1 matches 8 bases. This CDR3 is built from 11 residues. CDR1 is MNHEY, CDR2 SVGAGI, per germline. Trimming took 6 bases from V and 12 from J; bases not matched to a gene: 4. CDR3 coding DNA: TGTGCCAGCAGAACCGGGACAGGGCAGTTCTTC. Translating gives CASRTGTGQFF.

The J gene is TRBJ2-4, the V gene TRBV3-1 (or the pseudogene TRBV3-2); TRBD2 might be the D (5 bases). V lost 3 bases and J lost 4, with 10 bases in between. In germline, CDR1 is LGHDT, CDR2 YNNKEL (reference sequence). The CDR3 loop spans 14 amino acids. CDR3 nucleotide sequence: TGTGCCAGCAGCCAGACCGGGGAAAAAAACATTCAGTACTTC. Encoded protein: CASSQTGEKNIQYF.

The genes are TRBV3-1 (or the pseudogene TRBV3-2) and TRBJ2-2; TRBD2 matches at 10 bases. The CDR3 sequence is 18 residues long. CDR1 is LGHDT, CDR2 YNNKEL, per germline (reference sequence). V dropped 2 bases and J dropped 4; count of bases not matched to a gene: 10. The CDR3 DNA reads TGTGCCAGCAGCCAATTTGGGCTAGCGGGAGCAGGCACCGGGGAGCTGTTTTTT. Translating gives CASSQFGLAGAGTGELFF.

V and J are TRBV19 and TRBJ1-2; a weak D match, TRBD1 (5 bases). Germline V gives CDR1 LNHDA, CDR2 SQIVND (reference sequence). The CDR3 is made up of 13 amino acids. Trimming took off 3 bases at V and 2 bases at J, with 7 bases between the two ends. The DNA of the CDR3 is TGTGCCAGTAGTATTCCAGGGAACTATGGCTACACCTTC. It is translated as CASSIPGNYGYTF.

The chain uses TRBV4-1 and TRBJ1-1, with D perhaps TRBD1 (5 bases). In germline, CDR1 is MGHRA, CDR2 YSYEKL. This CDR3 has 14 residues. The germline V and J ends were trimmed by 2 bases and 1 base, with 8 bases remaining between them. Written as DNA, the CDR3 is TGCGCCAGCAGCCAAATGGACACGAACACTGAAGCTTTCTTT. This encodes CASSQMDTNTEAFF.

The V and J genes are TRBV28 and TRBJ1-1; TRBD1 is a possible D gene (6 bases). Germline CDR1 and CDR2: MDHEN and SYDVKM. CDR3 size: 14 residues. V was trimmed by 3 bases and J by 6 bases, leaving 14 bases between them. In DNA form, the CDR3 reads TGTGCCAGCAGTTTTCGGGCGGGGGCCCCTGAAGCTTTCTTT. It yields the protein CASSFRAGAPEAFF.

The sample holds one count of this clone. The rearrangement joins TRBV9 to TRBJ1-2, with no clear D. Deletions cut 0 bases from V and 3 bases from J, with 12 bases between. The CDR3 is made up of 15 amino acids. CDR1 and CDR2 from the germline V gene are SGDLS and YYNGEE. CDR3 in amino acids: CASSVGEGGYYGYTF. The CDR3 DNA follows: TGTGCCAGCAGCGTAGGTGAGGGCGGATACTATGGCTACACCTTC.

CDR3 sequence: CASSNPSRGVTEAFF. The CDR3 nucleotides are TGCGCCAGCAGCAACCCATCGCGGGGGGTCACTGAAGCTTTCTTT. The rearrangement links TRBV5-1 to TRBJ1-1, with D possibly being TRBD1 (5 bases). CDR3 length: 15 amino acids. The ends were cut back, 4 bases at V and 4 bases at J, with 17 bases in the middle. CDR1 and CDR2 (germline): SGHRS, YFSETQ.

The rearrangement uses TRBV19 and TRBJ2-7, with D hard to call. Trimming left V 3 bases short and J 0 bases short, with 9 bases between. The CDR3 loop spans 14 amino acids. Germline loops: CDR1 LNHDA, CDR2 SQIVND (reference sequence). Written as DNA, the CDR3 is TGTGCCAGTAGTATGAGAGCGAGCTCCTACGAGCAGTACTTC. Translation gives CASSMRASSYEQYF. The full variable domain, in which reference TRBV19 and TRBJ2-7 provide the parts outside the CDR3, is DGGITQSPKYLFRKEGQNVTLSCEQNLNHDAMYWYRQDPGQGLRLIYYSQIVNDFQKGDIAEGYSVSREKKESFPLTVTSAQKNPTAFYLCASSMRASSYEQYFGPGTRLTVT.

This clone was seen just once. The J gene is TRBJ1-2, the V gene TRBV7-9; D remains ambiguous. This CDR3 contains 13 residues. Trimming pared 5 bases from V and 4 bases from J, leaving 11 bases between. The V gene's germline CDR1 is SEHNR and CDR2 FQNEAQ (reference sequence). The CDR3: CASSQSNSYGYTF. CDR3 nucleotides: TGTGCCAGCAGCCAATCCAACTCCTATGGCTACACCTTC.

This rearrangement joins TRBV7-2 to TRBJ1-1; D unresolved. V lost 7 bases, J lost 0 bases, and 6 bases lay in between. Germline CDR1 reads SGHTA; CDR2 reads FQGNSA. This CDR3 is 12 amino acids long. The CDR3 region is CASTHMNTEAFF. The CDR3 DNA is TGTGCCAGCACCCACATGAACACTGAAGCTTTCTTT.

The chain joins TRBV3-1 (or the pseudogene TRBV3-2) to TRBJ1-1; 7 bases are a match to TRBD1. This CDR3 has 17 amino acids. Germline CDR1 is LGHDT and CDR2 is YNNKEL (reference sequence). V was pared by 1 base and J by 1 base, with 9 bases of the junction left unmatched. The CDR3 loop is CASSQGRRGVGNTEAFF. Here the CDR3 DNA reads TGTGCCAGCAGCCAAGGCCGCAGGGGGGTCGGGAACACTGAAGCTTTCTTT.

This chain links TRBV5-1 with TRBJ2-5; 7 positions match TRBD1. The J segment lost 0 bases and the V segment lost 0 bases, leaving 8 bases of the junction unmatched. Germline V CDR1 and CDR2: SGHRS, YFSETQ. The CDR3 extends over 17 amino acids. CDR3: CASSLGWTGMYQETQYF. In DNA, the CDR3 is TGCGCCAGCAGCTTGGGGTGGACAGGAATGTACCAAGAGACCCAGTACTTC.

The CDR3 loop reads CASKDLNREGYTF. For the CDR3, the DNA is TGTGCCAGTAAAGATTTGAACAGGGAAGGCTACACCTTC. J is TRBJ1-2 and V is TRBV19; a weak D match, TRBD1 (6 bases). The CDR3 runs 13 residues. The germline V and J ends were trimmed by 7 bases and 8 bases, with 17 bases remaining between them. The germline gives CDR1 LNHDA, CDR2 SQIVND (reference sequence).

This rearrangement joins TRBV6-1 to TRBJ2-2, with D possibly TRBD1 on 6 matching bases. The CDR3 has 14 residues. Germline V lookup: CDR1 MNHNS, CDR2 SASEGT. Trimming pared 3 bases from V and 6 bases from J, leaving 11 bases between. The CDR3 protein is CASSDLQGAGELFF. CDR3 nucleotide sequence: TGTGCCAGCAGTGATTTACAGGGCGCCGGGGAGCTGTTTTTT.